The present TCR beta chain was sequenced within a study of blood T cell repertoires in COVID-19. Study overall: The cDNA or gDNA used as material had been derived from T cells, B-cell-depleted T cells, or PBMCs.

In the authors' workflow: Cell counts per sample came from amplifying reference gene primers. Data came from immunoSEQ multiplex PCR; TCRdb stores just in-frame clones and leaves some out. V and J calls and clone size are copied from that table; D and trimming were computed from the DNA. Here the sample spans around 44,000 clones, around 93% being singletons. Germline V gene sequence: CDR1 SGHVS, CDR2 FNYEAQ. V was clipped by 5 bases and J by 4 bases; unmatched bases: 5. CDR3 length equals 16 residues. The sequence derives from a human donor in a cohort sampled during active COVID-19. The V and J genes are TRBV7-6 and TRBJ2-2, with 12 bases lining up with TRBD1. The sequenced sample was peripheral blood. The CDR3 reads CASSRGQGAITGELFF. Here the CDR3 DNA reads TGTGCCAGCAGCCGGGGACAGGGGGCGATCACCGGGGAGCTGTTTTTT.